This paragraph covers one TCR beta chain sequence. The record originates from a study of blood T cell repertoires in COVID-19. Study as a whole: Sample material is recorded as cDNA or gDNA derived from T cells, B-cell-depleted T cells, or PBMCs.

Trimming cost V 3 bases and J 6 bases, with 12 bases left between them. The CDR3 contains 13 residues. In germline, CDR1 is MNHEY, CDR2 SMNVEV (reference sequence). As processed by the authors: Reference gene primer amplification in the assay estimated nucleated cell counts. Method: immunoSEQ multiplex PCR; TCRdb's copy keeps in-frame clones and lacks some. V, J and clone size are those of that table, while D and trimming were read from the DNA. The sample lists around 200,000 clones; around four fifths were seen once. V usage is TRBV27 and J usage is TRBJ2-7; D perhaps matches TRBD1 (5 bases). Sequenced sample: peripheral blood. The sequence was obtained from a man aged 50 to 60 with active or convalescent COVID-19. The CDR3 nucleotides read TGTGCCAGCAGTTTTAGGGGCTCTGGCGAGCAGTACTTC. Translated, it gives CASSFRGSGEQYF.